The sequence of this TCR beta chain was determined in a study of STAT5B mutations in CD4+ large granular lymphocyte leukemia. This clone was detected only a few times. Its antigen is currently unknown. The survey-level immunoSEQ assay was used. Clones were read by immunoSEQ multiplex PCR, and TCRdb kept only the in-frame ones, dropping some. In the table there are around 33,000 clones, roughly 76% of which are singletons. Notes on the study in general: The CD4+ versus CD8+ T-LGLL clonality difference may reflect limited sample size. No patients shared main leukemic clonotypes, though roughly 23% appeared at low frequency elsewhere. TRBV06-family usage was enriched in top patient clones (8/27) versus controls (2/35).

V was shortened by 1 base and J by 7 bases, with 10 bases between the two germline ends. Germline lookup yields CDR1 SGHTA and CDR2 FQGNSA. The CDR3 spans 13 residues. The TCR originated in a human donor in good health. The sequenced sample was CD4+ T cells from blood buffy coats. The gene calls are TRBV7-2 and TRBJ1-1, with unresolved D. In DNA form, the CDR3 reads TGTGCCAGCAGCTTAGAAGAGGGAGGTGAAGCTTTCTTT. Translation gives CASSLEEGGEAFF.